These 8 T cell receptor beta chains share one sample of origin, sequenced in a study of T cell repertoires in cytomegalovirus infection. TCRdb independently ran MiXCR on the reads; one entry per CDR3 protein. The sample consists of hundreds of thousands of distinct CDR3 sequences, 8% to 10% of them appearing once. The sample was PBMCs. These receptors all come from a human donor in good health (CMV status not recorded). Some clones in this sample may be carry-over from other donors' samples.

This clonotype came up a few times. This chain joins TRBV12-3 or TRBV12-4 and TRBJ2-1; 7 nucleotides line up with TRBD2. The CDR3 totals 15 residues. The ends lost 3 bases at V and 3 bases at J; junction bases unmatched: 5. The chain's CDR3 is CASSFRASGYNEQFF. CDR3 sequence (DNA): TGTGCCAGCAGTTTCCGCGCTAGCGGCTACAATGAGCAGTTCTTC.

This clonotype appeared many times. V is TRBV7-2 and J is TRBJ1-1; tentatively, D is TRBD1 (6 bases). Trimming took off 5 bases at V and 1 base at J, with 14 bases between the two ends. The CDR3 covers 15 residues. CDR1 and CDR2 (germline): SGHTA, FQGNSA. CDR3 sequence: CASSPPRGTNTEAFF. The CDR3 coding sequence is TGTGCCAGCAGCCCACCGAGGGGGACGAACACTGAAGCTTTCTTT.

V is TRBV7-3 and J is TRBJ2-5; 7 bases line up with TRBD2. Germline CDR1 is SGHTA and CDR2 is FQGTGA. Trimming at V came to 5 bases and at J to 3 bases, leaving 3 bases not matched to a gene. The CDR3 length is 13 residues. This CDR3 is CASSRGGEETQYF. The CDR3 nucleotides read TGTGCCAGCAGCCGTGGGGGGGAAGAGACCCAGTACTTC. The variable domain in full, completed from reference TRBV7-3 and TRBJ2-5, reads GAGVSQTPSNKVTEKGKYVELRCDPISGHTALYWYRQSLGQGPEFLIYFQGTGAADDSGLPNDRFFAVRPEGSVSTLKIQRTERGDSAVYLCASSRGGEETQYFGPGTRLLVL.

The CDR3 loop reads CASRLTGLYGYTF. The CDR3 nucleotides read TGTGCCAGCAGGCTAACGGGACTCTATGGCTACACCTTC. V is TRBV6-1 and J is TRBJ1-2; perhaps TRBD1 as D (5 bases). Germline loops: CDR1 MNHNS, CDR2 SASEGT. This CDR3 contains 13 residues. V was shortened by 6 bases and J by 4 bases, with 12 bases between the two germline ends.

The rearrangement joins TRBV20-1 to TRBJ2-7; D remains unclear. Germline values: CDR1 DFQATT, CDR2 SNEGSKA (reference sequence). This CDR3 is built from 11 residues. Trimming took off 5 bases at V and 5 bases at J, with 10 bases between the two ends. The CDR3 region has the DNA TGCAGTGCTGGCTTTAAGGACGAGCAGTACTTC. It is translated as CSAGFKDEQYF.

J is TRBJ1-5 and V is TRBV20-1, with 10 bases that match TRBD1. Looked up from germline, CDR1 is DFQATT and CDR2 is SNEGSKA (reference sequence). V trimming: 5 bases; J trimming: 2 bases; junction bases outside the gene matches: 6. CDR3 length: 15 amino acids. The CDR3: CSAQTGGAGNQPQHF. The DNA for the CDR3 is TGCAGTGCTCAGACAGGGGGCGCGGGCAATCAGCCCCAGCATTTT.

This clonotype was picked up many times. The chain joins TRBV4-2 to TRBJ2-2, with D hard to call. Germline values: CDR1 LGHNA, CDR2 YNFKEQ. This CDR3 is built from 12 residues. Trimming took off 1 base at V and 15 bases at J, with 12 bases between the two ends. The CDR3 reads CASSQGVDDMFF. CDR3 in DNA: TGTGCCAGCAGCCAAGGGGTGGACGACATGTTTTTT.

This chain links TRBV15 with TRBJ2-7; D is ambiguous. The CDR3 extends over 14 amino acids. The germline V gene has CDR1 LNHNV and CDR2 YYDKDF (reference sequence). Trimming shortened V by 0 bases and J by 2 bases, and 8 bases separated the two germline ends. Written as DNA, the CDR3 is TGTGCCACCAGCAGAGATCTAGTAACCTACGAGCAGTACTTC. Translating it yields CATSRDLVTYEQYF. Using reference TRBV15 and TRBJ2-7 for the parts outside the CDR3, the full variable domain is DAMVIQNPRYQVTQFGKPVTLSCSQTLNHNVMYWYQQKSSQAPKLLFHYYDKDFNNEADTPDNFQSRRPNTSFCFLDIRSPGLGDTAMYLCATSRDLVTYEQYFGPGTRLTVT.